Below, 10 T cell receptor beta chains from the same sample are listed, as sequenced in a study of radiotherapy plus CTLA-4 blockade in lung cancer. Generated by immunoSEQ multiplex PCR, the TCRdb table keeps only in-frame clones and is missing some. The table shows tens of thousands of clones, with about 76% occurring only once. Sequencing was performed on peripheral blood, taken from a patient treated with radiotherapy plus ipilimumab. The receptors stem from a human donor with non-small cell lung cancer who had a complete response to radiotherapy plus ipilimumab.

CDR3 bases: TGTGCCACCAGCCCTAGACTAGCGGGAGTTGGAGATACGCAGTATTTT. Translated, it gives CATSPRLAGVGDTQYF. V usage is TRBV15 and J usage is TRBJ2-3, with TRBD2 matching 12 bases. The V and J ends lost 5 bases and 5 bases, in that order; junction bases with no gene match: 8. Looked up from germline, CDR1 is LNHNV and CDR2 is YYDKDF (reference sequence). This CDR3 contains 16 residues.

The V call is TRBV9, the J call TRBJ2-7, with 8 bases fitting TRBD2. The V and J ends lost 0 bases and 3 bases, in that order; junction bases with no gene match: 5. Germline V gene sequence: CDR1 SGDLS, CDR2 YYNGEE. The CDR3 runs to 15 residues. For the CDR3, the DNA is TGTGCCAGCAGCGTAGAGGCTAGCGGGCTCTACGAGCAGTACTTC. Translation gives CASSVEASGLYEQYF. The full variable domain, its missing parts supplied by reference TRBV9 and TRBJ2-7, is DSGVTQTPKHLITATGQRVTLRCSPRSGDLSVYWYQQSLDQGLQFLIQYYNGEERAKGNILERFSAQQFPDLHSELNLSSLELGDSALYFCASSVEASGLYEQYFGPGTRLTVT.

The CDR3 loop reads CASSKGQGAWTPDTQYF. CDR3 sequence (DNA): TGCGCCAGCAGCAAAGGACAGGGGGCTTGGACCCCAGATACGCAGTATTTT. The gene calls are TRBV5-1 and TRBJ2-3; TRBD1 aligns across 11 bases. There are 17 residues in the CDR3. Trimming removed 4 bases from V and 4 bases from J; junction bases left unmatched: 11. CDR1 is SGHRS and CDR2 is YFSETQ in the germline V gene.

In DNA form, the CDR3 reads TGTGCCAGCGCCTCCTCTGGTGGGAGTTACAATGAGCAGTTCTTC. Translated: CASASSGGSYNEQFF. V gene TRBV7-9 combines with J gene TRBJ2-1, with a tentative D call TRBD2 (5 bases). The CDR3 is made up of 15 amino acids. Looked up from germline, CDR1 is SEHNR and CDR2 is FQNEAQ (reference sequence). Trimming took off 8 bases at V and 4 bases at J, with 18 bases between the two ends.

The chain employs TRBV6-6 and TRBJ2-2; tentatively, D is TRBD1 (5 bases). The germline gives CDR1 MNHNY, CDR2 SVGAGI (reference sequence). The ends were cut back, 2 bases at V and 4 bases at J, with 14 bases in the middle. The CDR3 is made up of 16 amino acids. CDR3 DNA sequence: TGTGCCAGCAGTTACGGAAGGGGATTGAGCACCGGGGAGCTGTTTTTT. Its translation is CASSYGRGLSTGELFF.

The chain couples TRBV18 to TRBJ2-2; TRBD2 matches 9 bases. From germline, CDR1 is KGHSH and CDR2 LQKENI. J was trimmed by 6 bases and V by 2 bases; bases with no gene match: 4. This CDR3 region has 15 residues. CDR3 in DNA: TGTGCCAGCTCACCAGGGCTAGCGGGATCCGGGGAGCTGTTTTTT. Its protein product is CASSPGLAGSGELFF.

The J gene is TRBJ2-1, the V gene TRBV6-6, with D possibly TRBD2 on 6 matching bases. V lost 5 bases and J lost 5, with 13 bases in between. The CDR3 has 14 amino acids. Germline values: CDR1 MNHNY, CDR2 SVGAGI (reference sequence). Here the CDR3 reads CASSDPGLDNEQFF. In nucleotides, the CDR3 is TGTGCCAGCAGTGACCCGGGACTCGACAATGAGCAGTTCTTC.

The chain is built from TRBV4-1 and TRBJ2-1; 10 positions agree with TRBD2. Germline values: CDR1 MGHRA, CDR2 YSYEKL. This CDR3 contains 20 residues. The V and J ends lost 2 bases and 0 bases, in that order; junction bases with no gene match: 13. The CDR3 DNA reads TGCGCCAGCAGCCAACGTCCCGGGACTAGCGTAATTAGCTCCTACAATGAGCAGTTCTTC. It encodes CASSQRPGTSVISSYNEQFF.

The chain joins TRBV7-2 to TRBJ1-2; 8 nucleotides agree with TRBD1. Germline trimming cut 5 bases from V and 0 bases from J; bases unmatched to any gene: 8. The germline V gene has CDR1 SGHTA and CDR2 FQGNSA. The CDR3 totals 16 residues. The CDR3 nucleotides read TGTGCCAGCAGCCCCCGGACAGGGAACTCTAACTATGGCTACACCTTC. It yields the protein CASSPRTGNSNYGYTF.

The rearrangement joins TRBV4-3 to TRBJ2-7; 11 nucleotides agree with TRBD1. V shed 0 bases, J shed 2 bases, and the junction held 3 bases outside the gene matches. The length of the CDR3 is 16 residues. CDR1 and CDR2 (germline): LGHNA, YSLEER. CDR3 sequence reads: CASSQEGGQGAYEQYF. The CDR3 DNA is TGCGCCAGCAGCCAAGAGGGGGGACAGGGGGCCTACGAGCAGTACTTC.